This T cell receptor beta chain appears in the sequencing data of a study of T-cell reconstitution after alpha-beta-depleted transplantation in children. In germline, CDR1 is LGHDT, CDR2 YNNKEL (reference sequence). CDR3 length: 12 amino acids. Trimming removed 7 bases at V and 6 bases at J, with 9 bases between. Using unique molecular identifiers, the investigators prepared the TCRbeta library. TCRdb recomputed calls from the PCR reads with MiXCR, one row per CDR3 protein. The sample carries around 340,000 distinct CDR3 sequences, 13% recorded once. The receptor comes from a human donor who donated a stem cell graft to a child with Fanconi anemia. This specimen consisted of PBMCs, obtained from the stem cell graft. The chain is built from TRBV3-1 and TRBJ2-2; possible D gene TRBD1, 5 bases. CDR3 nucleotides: TGTGCCAGCAACCAGGGCCCCGGGGAGCTGTTTTTT. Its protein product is CASNQGPGELFF.